The 10 T cell receptor beta chains reported below all come from one sample, sequenced in a study of vaccination effects on CD4 cells after COVID-19. These receptors' targets are unknown. Before any sequencing was done, the ViraFEST assay used viral peptide pools to expand antigen-specific CD4+ T cells. Culture lasted about 10 days before CD4+ T cell isolation. The person had PCR-confirmed SARS-CoV-2 infection between March and December 2020. The cohort was immunized with two doses of either the BNT162b2 or mRNA-1273 vaccine. Sequencing used immunoSEQ multiplex PCR; TCRdb keeps in-frame clones, though not all of them. The sample comprises 11,000 to 15,000 clones, 78% of which are singletons, and more than 25% rests with the top ten. Sample: CD4+ T cells from PBMCs cultured with HCoV-NL63 spike peptides, taken after COVID-19 vaccination. The receptors shown here come from a human donor who had a prior SARS-CoV-2 infection.

This clone has more than one count but fewer than ten. V gene TRBV5-1 combines with J gene TRBJ2-7, with D maybe TRBD1 (6 bases). The CDR3 sequence is 12 residues long. V lost 1 base, J lost 4 bases, and 6 bases lay in between. The germline CDR1 and CDR2 sequences are SGHRS and YFSETQ. As DNA, the CDR3 is TGCGCCAGCAGCTTGACAGGGTACGAGCAGTACTTC. It translates to CASSLTGYEQYF. Full variable domain (missing parts from reference TRBV5-1 and TRBJ2-7): KAGVTQTPRYLIKTRGQQVTLSCSPISGHRSVSWYQQTPGQGLQFLFEYFSETQRNKGNFPGRFSGRQFSNSRSEMNVSTLELGDSALYLCASSLTGYEQYFGPGTRLTVT.

The chain is built from TRBV12-3 or TRBV12-4 and TRBJ1-1; the D gene is possibly TRBD1 (5 bases). Between the trimmed V and J ends, which lost 7 bases and 11 bases, there was a span of 20 bases. The CDR3 length is 13 residues. In DNA, the CDR3 is TGTGCCAGCACACGCTGGGGCTCCCAGGTGGCTTTCTTT. Translation: CASTRWGSQVAFF.

V is TRBV9 and J is TRBJ2-1; TRBD2 matches 9 bases. Germline CDR1 and CDR2: SGDLS and YYNGEE. This CDR3 has 16 residues. Trimming cost V 4 bases and J 5 bases; bases outside gene matches: 10. The CDR3: CASSSMAGGPHNEQFF. CDR3 sequence (DNA): TGTGCCAGCAGCTCAATGGCGGGGGGGCCCCACAATGAGCAGTTCTTC.

The gene calls are TRBV24-1 and TRBJ2-1, with no clear D. Trimming cost V 1 base and J 5 bases, with 8 bases left between them. The length of the CDR3 is 14 residues. CDR1 and CDR2 (germline): KGHDR, SFDVKD. Here the CDR3 DNA reads TGTGCCACCAGTGATTTTGTGGGGAACAATGAGCAGTTCTTC. It translates to CATSDFVGNNEQFF.

The chain uses TRBV19 and TRBJ2-5; tentatively, D is TRBD2 (6 bases). V was cut by 5 bases and J by 4 bases, with 11 bases left in between. The CDR3 spans 13 residues. Per the germline V gene, CDR1 is LNHDA and CDR2 is SQIVND (reference sequence). CDR3 amino acids: CASSGSGVETQYF. In nucleotides, the CDR3 is TGTGCCAGTAGTGGTAGCGGCGTAGAGACCCAGTACTTC.

The chain is built from TRBV6-6 and TRBJ1-1; perhaps TRBD1 as D (5 bases). The germline V gene encodes CDR1 MNHNY and CDR2 SVGAGI (reference sequence). V shed 6 bases and J shed 7 bases, with 12 bases lying between them. This CDR3 has 12 amino acids. The CDR3 protein is CASRPWGDEAFF. CDR3 DNA sequence: TGTGCCAGCAGACCTTGGGGGGATGAAGCTTTCTTT.

The chain combines TRBV24-1 with TRBJ2-1; a weak D match, TRBD1 (6 bases). The germline gives CDR1 KGHDR, CDR2 SFDVKD. The CDR3 runs to 17 residues. The V end was cut by 3 bases, the J end by 0 bases, with 14 bases between. CDR3 in DNA: TGTGCCACCAGTGATGTCAACAGGGACCTCTCCTACAATGAGCAGTTCTTC. This sequence encodes CATSDVNRDLSYNEQFF.

V is TRBV6-6 and J is TRBJ1-4; the D is unclear. The length of the CDR3 is 13 residues. The V end lost 4 bases, the J end lost 6 bases, and 9 bases lay between the germline ends. Germline CDR1 and CDR2: MNHNY and SVGAGI (reference sequence). The CDR3 loop reads CASSLWVDEKLFF. The CDR3 DNA reads as TGTGCCAGCAGTTTATGGGTAGATGAAAAACTGTTTTTT.

This clone occurred a few times. The V gene is TRBV10-3, the J gene TRBJ1-2; 7 nucleotides agree with TRBD1. V shed 7 bases, J shed 2 bases, and the junction held 7 bases outside the gene matches. Germline-derived CDR1 and CDR2 are ENHRY and SYGVKD. The CDR3 covers 14 residues. The CDR3 sequence is CAIMGTDSNYGYTF. The CDR3 DNA sequence: TGTGCCATCATGGGGACAGATTCCAACTATGGCTACACCTTC.

The chain has TRBV11-3 and TRBJ1-6; maybe TRBD1 (5 bases). Per germline, CDR1 SGHNT and CDR2 YENEEA. V shed 2 bases and J shed 6 bases, with 8 bases lying between them. This CDR3 contains 14 residues. The CDR3 region has the DNA TGTGCCAGCAGCTTACGGCAGGGTAATTCACCCCTCCACTTT. Protein sequence: CASSLRQGNSPLHF.